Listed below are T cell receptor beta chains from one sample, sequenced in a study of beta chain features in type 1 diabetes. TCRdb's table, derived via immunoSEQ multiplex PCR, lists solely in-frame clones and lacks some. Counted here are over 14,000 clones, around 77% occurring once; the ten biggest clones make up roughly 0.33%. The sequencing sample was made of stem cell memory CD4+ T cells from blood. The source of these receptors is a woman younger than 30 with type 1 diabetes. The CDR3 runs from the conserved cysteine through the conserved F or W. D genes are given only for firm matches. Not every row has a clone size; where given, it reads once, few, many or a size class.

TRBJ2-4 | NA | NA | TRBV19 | TGTGCCAGTAGTATTCTCCCTGGACTCTCGGCGGCCAAAAACATTCAGTACTTC | CASSILPGLSAAKNIQYF
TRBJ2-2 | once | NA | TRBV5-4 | TGTGCCAGCAGCCCGGGACTCCCTTGGAACACCGGGGAGCTGTTTTTT | CASSPGLPWNTGELFF
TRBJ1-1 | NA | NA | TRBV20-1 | TGCAGTGCCATGGGACTCCCTGAAGCTTTCTTT | CSAMGLPEAFF
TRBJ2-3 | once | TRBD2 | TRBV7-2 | TGTGCCAGCAGCCCCGGGACTAGCGGGAGAAACAGGGCAGATACGCAGTATTTT | CASSPGTSGRNRADTQYF
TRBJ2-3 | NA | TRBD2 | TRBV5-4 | TGTGCCAGCAGCTTGGGGCTAGCGGGAGCCCAAGATACGCAGTATTTT | CASSLGLAGAQDTQYF
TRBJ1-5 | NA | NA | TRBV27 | TGTGCCAGCAGTTTACAGCAGCCCCAGCATTTT | CASSLQQPQHF
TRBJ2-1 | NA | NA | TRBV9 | TGTGCCAGCAGCGTAGGTCCTAAATACAATGAGCAGTTCTTC | CASSVGPKYNEQFF
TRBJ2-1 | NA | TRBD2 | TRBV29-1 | TGCAGCGTTGAGGGGGGGAGCTCCCCCTACAATGAGCAGTTCTTC | CSVEGGSSPYNEQFF
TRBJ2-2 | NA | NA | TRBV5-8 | NA | CASSRGLAGTPGSCFF
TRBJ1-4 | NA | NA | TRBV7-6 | TGTGCCAGCAGCTTAGCAGGATCAAGGGGCAATGAAAAACTGTTTTTT | CASSLAGSRGNEKLFF
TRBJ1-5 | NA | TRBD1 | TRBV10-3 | TGTGCCATCAGTGATACAGGGGGCGGTCAGCCCCAGCATTTT | CAISDTGGGQPQHF
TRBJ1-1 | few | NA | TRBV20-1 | TGCAGTGCAAAGGGGGCTTTCTTT | CSAKGAFF
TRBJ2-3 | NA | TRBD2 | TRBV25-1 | TGTGCCAGCAGTGCTAGCGGGAGAGATAGAGATACGCAGTATTTT | CASSASGRDRDTQYF
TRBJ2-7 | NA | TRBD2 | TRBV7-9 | TGTGCCAGCAGCTTAATCACTAGCGGGAATAACCCCGCGCGGGAGCAGTACTTC | CASSLITSGNNPAREQYF
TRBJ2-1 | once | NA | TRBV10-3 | TGTGCCATCAGTGTCACGCGCGCGCCCTACAATGAGCAGTTCTTC | CAISVTRAPYNEQFF
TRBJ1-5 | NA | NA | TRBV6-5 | TGTGCCAGCAGAGATACAGGGTTGGGTCAGCCCCAGCATTTT | CASRDTGLGQPQHF
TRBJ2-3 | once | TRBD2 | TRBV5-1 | TGCGCCAGCAGCCCTACCGGTCGCGGCGGGAGGCTCGTGAATTTT | CASSPTGRGGRLVNF
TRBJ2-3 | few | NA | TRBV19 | TGTGCCAGTAGTATAGTTAACAGTGGAACAGATACGCAGTATTTT | CASSIVNSGTDTQYF
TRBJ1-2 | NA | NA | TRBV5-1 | TGCGCCAGCAGCTTGGGCAACCAGTATGGCTACACCTTC | CASSLGNQYGYTF
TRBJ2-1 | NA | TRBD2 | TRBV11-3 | TGTGCCAGCAGCTTCAGAACTAGCGGAATTACCTACAATGAGCAGTTCTTC | CASSFRTSGITYNEQFF
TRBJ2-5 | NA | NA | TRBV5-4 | TGTGCCAGCAGCTCACTCAAGATTGAGACCCAGTACTTC | CASSSLKIETQYF
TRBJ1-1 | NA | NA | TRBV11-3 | TGTGCCAGCAGCCGGCCGGGTGGTGTGGCTGAAGCTTTCTTT | CASSRPGGVAEAFF
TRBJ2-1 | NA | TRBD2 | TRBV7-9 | TGTGCCAGCAGCCAAAGAAAAATAGCGGGAGGAGTCTACAATGAGCAGTTCTTC | CASSQRKIAGGVYNEQFF
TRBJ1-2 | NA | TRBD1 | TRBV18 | TGTGCCAGCTCACCGACGGACAGGGCGTCTGGCTACACCTTC | CASSPTDRASGYTF